The 8 T cell receptor beta chains below all came from one sample that was sequenced in a study of blood T cells in healthy people across ages. The second PCR ran roughly 6 to 11 cycles with a sample-barcoded 5' primer and J-beta primers. TCRdb re-derived calls from the 5' RACE reads in MiXCR, one entry per CDR3 protein. The data contain about 620,000 distinct CDR3 sequences, under 25% of them singletons. The sample taken for sequencing was blood. Source of these receptors: a man between 65 and 85 years old in good health.

The V call is TRBV10-2, the J call TRBJ2-2; no clear D gene. The CDR3 has 12 amino acids. The V end was cut by 4 bases, the J end by 8 bases, with 8 bases between. Germline assignment: CDR1 WSHSY and CDR2 SAAADI. The CDR3 sequence: CASSVITGELFF. The CDR3 bases are TGCGCCAGCAGTGTGATAACTGGGGAGCTGTTTTTT.

This clonotype was counted between two and nine times. The gene calls are TRBV5-1 and TRBJ2-5; maybe TRBD2 (5 bases). The DNA end favors TRBJ2-7, so the J call may be wrong. In germline, CDR1 is SGHRS, CDR2 YFSETQ. CDR3 length: 12 residues. The DNA of the CDR3 is TGCGCCAGCAGCCTGCTCGAGGGCGAGCAGTACTTC. Amino acid sequence: CASSLLEGEQYF.

The sample holds a few counts of this clonotype. J is TRBJ2-7 and V is TRBV6-2 or TRBV6-3, with TRBD2 identical over 7 bases. V lost 2 bases and J lost 0; bases outside the gene matches: 4. Germline V CDR1 and CDR2: MNHEY, SVGEGT. This CDR3 comprises 15 residues. CDR3 coding DNA: TGTGCCAGCAGTTACACCGCTAGCGGCTCCTACGAGCAGTACTTC. Its protein is CASSYTASGSYEQYF.

The chain joins TRBV3-1 to TRBJ2-6, with 8 bases fitting TRBD1. Germline CDR1 reads LGHDT; CDR2 reads YNNKEL (reference sequence). Losses at the gene ends were 10 bases for V and 0 bases for J; bases not matched to a gene: 8. The CDR3 runs 16 residues. The DNA for the CDR3 is TGTGCCACTCGGGACAGGCCGAGCTCTGGGGCCAACGTCCTGACTTTC. Encoded protein: CATRDRPSSGANVLTF.

The table lists this clonotype with many counts. V is TRBV7-2 and J is TRBJ2-1, with a weak D call TRBD1 (6 bases). V shed 1 base and J shed 5 bases, with 9 bases lying between them. The CDR3 has 14 amino acids. CDR1 and CDR2 (germline): SGHTA, FQGNSA. This chain's CDR3 is CASSLEQGNNEQFF. The CDR3 DNA reads TGTGCCAGCAGCTTAGAACAGGGCAACAATGAGCAGTTCTTC.

For the CDR3, the DNA is TGTGCCAGCTCACCATATTCTCCCAGGGTGGGGTCTGAAGCTTTCTTT. Its translation is CASSPYSPRVGSEAFF. The rearrangement links TRBV18 to TRBJ1-1; weak D call: TRBD1 (5 bases). Trimming took off 2 bases at V and 6 bases at J, with 19 bases between the two ends. Germline values: CDR1 KGHSH, CDR2 LQKENI. This CDR3 is built from 16 residues.

This clonotype came up many times. In DNA, the CDR3 is TGTGCCATCAGTGAGGGCAGGGGGAACACCGGGGAGCTGTTTTTT. Its protein product is CAISEGRGNTGELFF. V is TRBV10-3 and J is TRBJ2-2, with D perhaps matching TRBD1 (6 bases). V was shortened by 2 bases and J by 1 base, with 8 bases between the two germline ends. CDR1 and CDR2 from the germline V gene are ENHRY and SYGVKD. The CDR3 spans 15 residues.

This sequence joins TRBV3-1 and TRBJ2-2; TRBD2 agrees at 13 bases. Germline assignment: CDR1 LGHDT and CDR2 YNNKEL (reference sequence). The CDR3 has 16 amino acids. V shed 4 bases and J 6 bases; nucleotides not matched to a gene: 5. This chain's CDR3 is CASSLRTSGSAGELFF. DNA of the CDR3: TGTGCCAGCAGCCTGAGGACTAGCGGGAGCGCCGGGGAGCTGTTTTTT.